These T cell receptor beta chains were read from a single sample in a study of blood T cell repertoires in COVID-19. The table came from immunoSEQ multiplex PCR; TCRdb's copy has only in-frame clones and leaves some out. The sample records 95,000 to 130,000 clones, just under 85% being singletons. Sequences were obtained from peripheral blood. The origin of the receptors is a man between 65 and 79 years old with active or convalescent COVID-19. Both conserved end residues are part of each CDR3. D genes are given only for firm matches. Size values are once, few and many counts, or a class for expanded clones, and some rows have none.

j_call	v_call	clone_size	d_call	cdr3_nt	cdr3_aa
TRBJ1-3	TRBV18	NA	NA	TGTGCCAGCTCACCACCCCCCACCACAGGGACTGGAAACACCATATATTTT	CASSPPPTTGTGNTIYF
TRBJ1-3	TRBV6-1	NA	NA	TGTGCCAGCAGTGAACAAAAGGGAGGTGGAAACACCATATATTTT	CASSEQKGGGNTIYF
TRBJ2-1	TRBV12-3/TRBV12-4	NA	NA	TGTGCCAGCGGAGGCTTAAGATACAATGAGCAGTTCTTC	CASGGLRYNEQFF
TRBJ2-3	TRBV4-1	NA	TRBD2	TGCGCCAGCAGCCAACTAGCGGGGAACCCAGATACGCAGTATTTT	CASSQLAGNPDTQYF
TRBJ2-1	TRBV7-7	NA	TRBD1	TGTGCTAGCAGCCGGGACAGGGGTGGAGAGCAGTTCTTC	CASSRDRGGEQFF
TRBJ1-1	TRBV27	few	TRBD1	TGTGCCAGCAGACAGGGGGCGTACAGCACTGAAGCTTTCTTT	CASRQGAYSTEAFF
TRBJ1-1	TRBV28	NA	TRBD1	TGTGCCAGCAGTTTACCTCAGGGGGCAGGGGGGACTGAAGCTTTCTTT	CASSLPQGAGGTEAFF
TRBJ2-7	TRBV6-5	NA	NA	TGTGCCAGCAGTTACTCGCCCAGTGTCTACGAGCAGTACTTC	CASSYSPSVYEQYF
TRBJ1-5	TRBV6-2/TRBV6-3	NA	NA	TGTGCCAGCAGTTACTCGATACCCGGGGGTAATCAGCCCCAGCATTTT	CASSYSIPGGNQPQHF
TRBJ1-5	TRBV9	once	NA	TGTGCCAGCAGCGCATCCGGGACACCCAATCAGCCCCAGCATTTT	CASSASGTPNQPQHF
TRBJ2-5	TRBV29-1	NA	NA	TGCAGCGTTGGACGTCGGGAAGAGACCCAGTACTTC	CSVGRREETQYF
TRBJ1-4	TRBV7-9	NA	TRBD1	TGTGCCAGCAGCGTACCCACAGGGGGTTATGAAAAACTGTTTTTT	CASSVPTGGYEKLFF
TRBJ1-3	TRBV11-2	NA	TRBD1	TGTGCCAGCAGGCCGGGACAGGGGCCTGACGAGCGCTCTGGAAACACCATATATTTT	CASRPGQGPDERSGNTIYF
TRBJ1-2	TRBV7-8	few	TRBD1	TGTGCCAGCAGCCCTCAGGGGGCCGGACCCAGTTATGGCTACACCTTC	CASSPQGAGPSYGYTF
TRBJ2-7	TRBV4-2	few	TRBD2	TGTGCCAGCAGCCAGGTCGGGACTAGCGGGAGCTACGAGCAGTACTTC	CASSQVGTSGSYEQYF
TRBJ1-2	TRBV5-1	NA	NA	TGCGCCAGCAGCACGGACCAGAGGGAGGGCTACACCTTC	CASSTDQREGYTF
TRBJ2-3	TRBV15	NA	NA	TGTGCCACCAGCCCTGGGGGCGCAGATACGCAGTATTTT	CATSPGGADTQYF
TRBJ2-5	TRBV7-8	NA	NA	TGTGCCAGCAGCACCGGACTGGGGGAGACCCAGTACTTC	CASSTGLGETQYF
TRBJ2-5	TRBV5-5	NA	NA	TGTGCCAGCAGCTTGCCCGGTCAAGAGACCCAGTACTTC	CASSLPGQETQYF
TRBJ2-7	TRBV5-1	NA	NA	TGCGCCAGCAGCCAGGGACATCGGGATCTCTACGAGCAGTACTTC	CASSQGHRDLYEQYF
TRBJ2-2	TRBV10-3	NA	NA	TGTGCCATCAGTGGAGTCACCGGGGAGCTGTTTTTT	CAISGVTGELFF
TRBJ2-1	TRBV6-2/TRBV6-3	NA	NA	TGTGCCAGCAGTTACTATCCCCTAGCAGGGGCCAAATACAATGAGCAGTTCTTC	CASSYYPLAGAKYNEQFF
TRBJ2-7	TRBV29-1	NA	TRBD1	TGCAGCGTTGGCAGGGGGCTAGGCGAGCAGTACTTC	CSVGRGLGEQYF
TRBJ2-3	TRBV5-1	once	NA	TGCGCCAGCAGCTTAAGTGCCCGGAGCACAGATACGCAGTATTTT	CASSLSARSTDTQYF
TRBJ1-4	TRBV5-1	few	NA	TGCGCCAGCAGCTTAGCCGGACAAGGCACGGAAAAACTGTTTTTT	CASSLAGQGTEKLFF
TRBJ1-1	TRBV11-3	NA	NA	TGTGCCAGCAGCCATAGGTGGGGAGTCATGAACACTGAAGCTTTCTTT	CASSHRWGVMNTEAFF
TRBJ1-2	TRBV7-3	few	NA	TGTGCCAGCAGCTCCCAGGGCCTCGGCTACACCTTC	CASSSQGLGYTF
TRBJ2-1	TRBV5-5	NA	TRBD2	TGTGCCAGCAGCCAAACCCCGTCTAGCGGGAGGGCCCATGAGCAGTTCTTC	CASSQTPSSGRAHEQFF
TRBJ2-5	TRBV11-3	NA	NA	TGTGCCAGCAGCTTATTGTTTGGGCCTCAAGAGACCCAGTACTTC	CASSLLFGPQETQYF
TRBJ2-1	TRBV7-9	NA	TRBD2	TGTGCCAGCAGCTTAACCCCCGGGACTAGCGCCCGGTATGAGCAGTTCTTC	CASSLTPGTSARYEQFF
TRBJ1-2	TRBV7-2	once	TRBD1	TGTGCCAGCAGCCCGGGCAGGGGGCTGGGTAGCCGGTTTGGCTACACCTTC	CASSPGRGLGSRFGYTF
TRBJ2-7	TRBV5-6	NA	NA	TGTGCCAGCAGCTTGATCGACGGGGGAGGCGAGCAGTACTTC	CASSLIDGGGEQYF
TRBJ1-1	TRBV7-2	NA	NA	TGTGCCAGCAGCCAAGCGCAAGTCGACACTGAAGCTTTCTTT	CASSQAQVDTEAFF
TRBJ1-2	TRBV30	NA	TRBD1	TGTGCCTGGACCCCCCTGGAGGGGGCAGGGGGCTACACCTTC	CAWTPLEGAGGYTF
TRBJ2-1	TRBV19	NA	NA	TGTGCCAGTAGTGTCTCCGGACTAGGGGGCAATGAGCAGTTCTTC	CASSVSGLGGNEQFF
TRBJ1-6	TRBV5-1	NA	TRBD1	TGCGCCAGCAGCTTGGGCTGGGCAGGGGGCTCCCCATATTCTTCACCCCTCCACTTT	CASSLGWAGGSPYSSPLHF